This TCR beta chain was sequenced for a study of lymphopenia after photon versus proton radiotherapy (dated by TCRdb to the late 2010s). Regarding the research as a whole: The study compared the immunological effects of photon versus proton radiation therapy in patients with gastrointestinal tumors who developed high-grade lymphopenia. The study aimed to characterize how the two radiation modalities differ in their impact on the immune system. The cohort included 15 to 20 patients with gastrointestinal tumors who developed lymphopenia after receiving either photon or proton therapy. Study-wide findings and limitations: Relative stability during treatment was observed in proton-treated patients, whereas loss of naive T cells and TCR diversity and gain of effector/memory populations were observed in photon-treated patients. The authors looked at the survival association only in patients who died, and they framed better survival with proton therapy as a possibility rather than a demonstrated result. After the lymphocyte count nadir, oligoclonal expansion, especially of CD8+ Temra cells, was observed in photon-treated repertoires, and the drop in diversity was driven by this expansion. Across the cohort, among patients who died, a greater drop in TCR diversity after the nadir was inversely correlated with overall survival time.

Note on this clone: Its antigen has not been determined. No much larger clone exists at a distance of one base, and base qualities are not known.

The library was generated by the immunoSEQ multiplex PCR assay. T cell repertoires were profiled by deep sequencing of rearranged TCR beta loci, alongside multiparametric flow cytometry. The table was pulled from immuneACCESS by TCRdb, which kept in-frame rearrangements only. Such tables lose some clones; where checked, under half of the loss comes from unresolved V genes, and the rest has no known cause. The table for this sample lists 25,000 to 35,000 clones; roughly nine tenths of them were counted only once. 6.6% of the sample is in the top ten clones. V drops 4 bases and J drops 0 bases, leaving 9 bases in between. Its CDR3 holds 14 amino acids, cysteine through phenylalanine. Only CDR3 DNA is held: 42 bases, read in frame from base 1. CDR1 and CDR2 (SGHAT, FQDESV) derive from the germline V gene (reference sequence).

The specimen comprised peripheral blood, sampled from a patient treated with proton-based radiotherapy. The receptor's source is a woman in her sixties or seventies with pancreatic cancer. Some clones in this sample may be carry-over from other donors' samples. The receptor chain draws on TRBV11-1 and TRBJ1-1; confidence is insufficient to name the D gene. In nucleotides, the sequence is TGTGCCAGCAGCTCGAGAACAGTGAACACTGAAGCTTTCTTT. This codes for CASSSRTVNTEAFF.